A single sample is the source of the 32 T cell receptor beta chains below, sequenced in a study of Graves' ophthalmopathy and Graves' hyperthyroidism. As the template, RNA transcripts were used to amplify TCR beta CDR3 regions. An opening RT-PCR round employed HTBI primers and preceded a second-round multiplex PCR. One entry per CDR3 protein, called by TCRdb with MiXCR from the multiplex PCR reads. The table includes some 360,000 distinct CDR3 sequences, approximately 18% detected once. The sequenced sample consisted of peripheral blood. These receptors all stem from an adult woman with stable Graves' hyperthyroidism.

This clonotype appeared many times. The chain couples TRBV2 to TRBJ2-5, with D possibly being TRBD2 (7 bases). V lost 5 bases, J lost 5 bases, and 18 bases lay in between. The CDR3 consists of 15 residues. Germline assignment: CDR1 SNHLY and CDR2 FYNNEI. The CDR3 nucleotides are TGTGCCAGCAGTCCCGGAGGGGGGAGGGGGGAGACCCAGTACTTC. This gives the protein CASSPGGGRGETQYF.

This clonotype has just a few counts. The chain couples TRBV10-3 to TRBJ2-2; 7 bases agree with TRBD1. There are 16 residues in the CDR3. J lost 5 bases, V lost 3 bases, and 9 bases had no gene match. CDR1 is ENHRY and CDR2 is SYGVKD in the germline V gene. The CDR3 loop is CAISEGGRSCTGELFF. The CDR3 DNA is TGTGCCATCAGTGAAGGGGGCCGTAGCTGTACCGGGGAGCTGTTTTTT.

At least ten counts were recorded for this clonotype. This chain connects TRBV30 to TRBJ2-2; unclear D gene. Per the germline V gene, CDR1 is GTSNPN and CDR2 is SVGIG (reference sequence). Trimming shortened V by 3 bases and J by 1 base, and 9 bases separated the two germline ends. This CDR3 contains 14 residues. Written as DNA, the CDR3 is TGTGCCTGGAGCGCCTACAGGAACACCGGGGAGCTGTTTTTT. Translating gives CAWSAYRNTGELFF. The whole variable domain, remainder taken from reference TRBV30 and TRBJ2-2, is SQTIHQWPATLVQPVGSPLSLECTVEGTSNPNLYWYRQAAGRGLQLLFYSVGIGQISSEVPQNLSASRPQDRQFILSSKKLLLSDSGFYLCAWSAYRNTGELFFGEGSRLTVL.

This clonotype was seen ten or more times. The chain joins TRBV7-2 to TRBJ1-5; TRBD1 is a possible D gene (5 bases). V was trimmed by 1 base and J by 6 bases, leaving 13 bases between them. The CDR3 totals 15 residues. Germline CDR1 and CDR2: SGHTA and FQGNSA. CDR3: CASSLGGGSFQPQHF. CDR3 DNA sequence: TGTGCCAGCAGCTTAGGGGGGGGTTCGTTTCAGCCCCAGCATTTT.

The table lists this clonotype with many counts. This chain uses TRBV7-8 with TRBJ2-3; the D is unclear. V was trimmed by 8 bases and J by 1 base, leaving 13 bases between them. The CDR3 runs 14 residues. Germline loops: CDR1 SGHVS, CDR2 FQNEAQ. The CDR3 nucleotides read TGTGCCAGCCGTGACTGGCTAGGCACAGATACGCAGTATTTT. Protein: CASRDWLGTDTQYF.

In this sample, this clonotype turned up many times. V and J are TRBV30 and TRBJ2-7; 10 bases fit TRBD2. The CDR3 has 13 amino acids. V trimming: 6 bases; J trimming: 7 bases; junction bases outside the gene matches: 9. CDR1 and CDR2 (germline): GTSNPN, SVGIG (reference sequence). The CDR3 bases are TGTGCCTGCATACTAGCGGGAAAAGAAGAGCAGTACTTC. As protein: CACILAGKEEQYF.

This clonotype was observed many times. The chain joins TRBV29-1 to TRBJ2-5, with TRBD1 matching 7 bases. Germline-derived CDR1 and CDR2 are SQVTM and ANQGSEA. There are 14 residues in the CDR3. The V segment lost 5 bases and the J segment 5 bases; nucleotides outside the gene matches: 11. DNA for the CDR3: TGCAGCGTTCCGCGACAGGGAATATTGGAGACCCAGTACTTC. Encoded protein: CSVPRQGILETQYF.

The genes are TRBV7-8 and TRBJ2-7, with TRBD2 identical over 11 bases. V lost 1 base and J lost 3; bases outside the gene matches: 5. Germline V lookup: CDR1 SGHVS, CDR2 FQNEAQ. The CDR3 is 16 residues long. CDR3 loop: CASSLGLAGPSYEQYF. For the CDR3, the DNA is TGTGCCAGCAGCTTAGGACTAGCGGGGCCTAGCTACGAGCAGTACTTC.

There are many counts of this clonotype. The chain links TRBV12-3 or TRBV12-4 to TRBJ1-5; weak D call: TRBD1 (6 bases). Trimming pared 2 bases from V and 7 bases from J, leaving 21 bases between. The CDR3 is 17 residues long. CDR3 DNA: TGTGCCAGCAGTTTAAGGGGGGGGGAGTTGGGGTCGCAGCCCCAGCATTTT. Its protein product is CASSLRGGELGSQPQHF.

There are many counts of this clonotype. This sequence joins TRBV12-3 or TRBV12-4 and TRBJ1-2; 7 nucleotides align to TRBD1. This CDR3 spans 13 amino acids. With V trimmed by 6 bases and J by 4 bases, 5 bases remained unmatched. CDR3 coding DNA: TGTGCCAGCAGCGAGACAGGGAGCTATGGCTACACCTTC. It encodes CASSETGSYGYTF.

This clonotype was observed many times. The DNA for the CDR3 is TGTGCCAGCAGTTACTCGATTTCTAGCGGGAGAATCTCCTACGAGCAGTACTTC. It codes for CASSYSISSGRISYEQYF. The rearrangement uses TRBV6-2 or TRBV6-3 and TRBJ2-7; 10 nucleotides match TRBD2. The CDR3 loop spans 18 amino acids. CDR1 is MNHEY, CDR2 SVGEGT, per germline. The V segment lost 0 bases and the J segment 0 bases; nucleotides outside the gene matches: 8.

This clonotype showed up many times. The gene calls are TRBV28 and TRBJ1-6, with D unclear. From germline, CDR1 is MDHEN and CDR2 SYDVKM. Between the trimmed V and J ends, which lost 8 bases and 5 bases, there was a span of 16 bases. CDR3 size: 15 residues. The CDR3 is CASSRWGADNSPLHF. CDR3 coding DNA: TGTGCCAGCTCCAGGTGGGGTGCAGATAATTCACCCCTCCACTTT.

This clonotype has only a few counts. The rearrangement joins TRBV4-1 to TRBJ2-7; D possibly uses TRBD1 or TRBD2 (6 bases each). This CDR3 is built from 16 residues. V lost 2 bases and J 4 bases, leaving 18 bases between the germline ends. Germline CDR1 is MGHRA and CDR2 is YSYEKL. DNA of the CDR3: TGCGCCAGCAGCCAAAATGAAGGGGGAGGACAATACGAGCAGTACTTC. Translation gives CASSQNEGGGQYEQYF.

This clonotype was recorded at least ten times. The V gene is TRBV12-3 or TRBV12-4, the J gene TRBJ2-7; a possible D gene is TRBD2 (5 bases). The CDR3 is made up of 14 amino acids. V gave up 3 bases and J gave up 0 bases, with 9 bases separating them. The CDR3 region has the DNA TGTGCCAGCAGTTTTTCCGAGGGCTCCTACGAGCAGTACTTC. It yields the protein CASSFSEGSYEQYF.

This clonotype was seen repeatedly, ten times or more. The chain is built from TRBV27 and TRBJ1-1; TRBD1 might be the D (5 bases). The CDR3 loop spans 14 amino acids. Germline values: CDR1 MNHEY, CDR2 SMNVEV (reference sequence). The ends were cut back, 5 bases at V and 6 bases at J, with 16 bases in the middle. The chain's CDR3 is CASSPGPRRAEAFF. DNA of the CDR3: TGTGCCAGCAGTCCGGGACCCAGAAGGGCTGAAGCTTTCTTT.

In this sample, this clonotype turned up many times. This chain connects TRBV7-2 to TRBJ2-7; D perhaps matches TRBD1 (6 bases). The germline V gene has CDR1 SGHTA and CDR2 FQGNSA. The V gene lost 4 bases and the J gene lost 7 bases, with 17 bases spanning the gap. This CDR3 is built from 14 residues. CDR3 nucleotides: TGTGCCAGCAGCTACGGGACAACCCCTAAGGAGCAGTACTTC. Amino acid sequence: CASSYGTTPKEQYF.

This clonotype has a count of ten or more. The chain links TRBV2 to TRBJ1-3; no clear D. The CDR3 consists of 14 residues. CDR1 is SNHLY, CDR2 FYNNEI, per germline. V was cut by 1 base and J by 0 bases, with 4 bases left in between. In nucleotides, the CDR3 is TGTGCCAGCAGTGAAGAGGTCTCTGGAAACACCATATATTTT. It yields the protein CASSEEVSGNTIYF. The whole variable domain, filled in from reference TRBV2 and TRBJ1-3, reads EPEVTQTPSHQVTQMGQEVILRCVPISNHLYFYWYRQILGQKVEFLVSFYNNEISEKSEIFDDQFSVERPDGSNFTLKIRSTKLEDSAMYFCASSEEVSGNTIYFGEGSWLTVV.

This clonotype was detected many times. CDR3 residues: CASIGGGTQKAYEQYF. Written as DNA, the CDR3 is TGTGCCAGCATTGGGGGAGGGACTCAAAAGGCCTACGAGCAGTACTTC. The V call is TRBV28, the J call TRBJ2-7; TRBD2 agrees at 7 bases. Losses at the gene ends were 7 bases for V and 2 bases for J; bases not matched to a gene: 14. Germline V gene data show CDR1 as MDHEN and CDR2 as SYDVKM. The CDR3 runs 16 residues.

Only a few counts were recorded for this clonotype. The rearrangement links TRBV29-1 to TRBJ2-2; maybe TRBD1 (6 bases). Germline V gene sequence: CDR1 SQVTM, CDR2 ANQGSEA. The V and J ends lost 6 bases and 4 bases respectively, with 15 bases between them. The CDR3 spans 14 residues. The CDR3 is CSVAPQGSTGELFF. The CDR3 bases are TGCAGCGTGGCCCCTCAGGGGAGCACCGGGGAGCTGTTTTTT.

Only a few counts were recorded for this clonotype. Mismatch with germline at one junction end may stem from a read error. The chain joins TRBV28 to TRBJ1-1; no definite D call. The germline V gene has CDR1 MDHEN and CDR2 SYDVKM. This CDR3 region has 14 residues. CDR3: CASSRGGSNTEACF. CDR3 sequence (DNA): TGTGCCAGCAGCCGGGGAGGATCAAACACTGAAGCTTGCTTT.

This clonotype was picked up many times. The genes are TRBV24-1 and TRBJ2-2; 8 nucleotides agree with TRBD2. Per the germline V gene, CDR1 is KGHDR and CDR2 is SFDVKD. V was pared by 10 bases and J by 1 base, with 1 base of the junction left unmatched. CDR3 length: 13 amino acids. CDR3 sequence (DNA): TGTGCCACGAGCGGGAGGAACACCGGGGAGCTGTTTTTT. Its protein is CATSGRNTGELFF.

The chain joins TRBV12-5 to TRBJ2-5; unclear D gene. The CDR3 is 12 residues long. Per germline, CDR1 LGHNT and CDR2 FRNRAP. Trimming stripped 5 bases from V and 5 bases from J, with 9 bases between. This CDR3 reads CASGVLWETQYF. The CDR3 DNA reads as TGTGCTAGTGGTGTCCTATGGGAGACCCAGTACTTC.

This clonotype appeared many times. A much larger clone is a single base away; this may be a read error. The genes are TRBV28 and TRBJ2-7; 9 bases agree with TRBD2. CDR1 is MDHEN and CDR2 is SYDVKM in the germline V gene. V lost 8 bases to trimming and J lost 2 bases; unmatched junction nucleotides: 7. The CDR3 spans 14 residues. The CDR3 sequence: CASAGTSRAYEQYF. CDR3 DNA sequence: TGTGCCAGCGCAGGGACTAGCAGGGCCTACGAGCAGTACTTC.

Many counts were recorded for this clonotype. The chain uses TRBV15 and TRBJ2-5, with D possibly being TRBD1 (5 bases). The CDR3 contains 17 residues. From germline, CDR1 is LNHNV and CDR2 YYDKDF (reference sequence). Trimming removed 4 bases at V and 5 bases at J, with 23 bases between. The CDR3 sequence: CATSIETTEVIKETQYF. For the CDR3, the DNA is TGTGCCACCAGCATTGAAACGACAGAGGTAATCAAGGAGACCCAGTACTTC.

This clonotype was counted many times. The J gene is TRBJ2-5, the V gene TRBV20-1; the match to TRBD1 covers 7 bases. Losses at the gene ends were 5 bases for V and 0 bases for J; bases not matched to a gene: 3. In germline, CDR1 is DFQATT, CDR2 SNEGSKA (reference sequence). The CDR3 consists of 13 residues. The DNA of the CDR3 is TGCAGTGCTTACAGGGGAGACCAAGAGACCCAGTACTTC. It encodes CSAYRGDQETQYF.

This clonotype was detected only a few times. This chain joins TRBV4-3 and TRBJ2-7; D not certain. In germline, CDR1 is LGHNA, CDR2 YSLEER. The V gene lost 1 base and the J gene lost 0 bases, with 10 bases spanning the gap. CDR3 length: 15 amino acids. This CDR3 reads CASSQGAESSYEQYF. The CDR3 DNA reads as TGCGCCAGCAGCCAAGGGGCGGAGTCCTCCTACGAGCAGTACTTC.

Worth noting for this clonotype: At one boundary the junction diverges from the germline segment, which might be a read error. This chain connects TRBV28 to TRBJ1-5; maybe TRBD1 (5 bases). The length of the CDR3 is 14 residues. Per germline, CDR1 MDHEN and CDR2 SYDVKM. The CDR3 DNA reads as TGTGCCAGCATTCACGGGGGATTTCAACAGCCTCAGCATTTT. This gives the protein CASIHGGFQQPQHF.

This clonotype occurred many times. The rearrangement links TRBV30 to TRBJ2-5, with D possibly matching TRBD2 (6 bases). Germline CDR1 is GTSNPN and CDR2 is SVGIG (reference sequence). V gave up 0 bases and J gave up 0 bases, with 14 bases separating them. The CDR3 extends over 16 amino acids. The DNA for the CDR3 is TGTGCCTGGAGTGTACGACTAGTGATTAACCAAGAGACCCAGTACTTC. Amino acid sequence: CAWSVRLVINQETQYF.

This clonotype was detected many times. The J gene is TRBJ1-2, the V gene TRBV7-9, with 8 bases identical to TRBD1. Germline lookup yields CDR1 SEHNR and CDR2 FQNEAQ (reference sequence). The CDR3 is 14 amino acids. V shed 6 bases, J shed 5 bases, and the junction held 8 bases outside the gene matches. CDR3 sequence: CASRPGQGWYGYTF. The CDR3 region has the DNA TGTGCCAGCAGACCAGGACAGGGATGGTATGGCTACACCTTC.

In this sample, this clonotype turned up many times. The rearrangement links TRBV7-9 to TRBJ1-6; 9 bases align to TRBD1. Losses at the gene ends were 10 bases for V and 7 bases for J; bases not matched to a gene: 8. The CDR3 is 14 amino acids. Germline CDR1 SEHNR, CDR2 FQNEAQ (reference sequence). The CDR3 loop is CATLPGTGNSPLHF. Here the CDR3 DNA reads TGTGCCACCCTACCTGGGACAGGGAATTCACCCCTCCACTTT.

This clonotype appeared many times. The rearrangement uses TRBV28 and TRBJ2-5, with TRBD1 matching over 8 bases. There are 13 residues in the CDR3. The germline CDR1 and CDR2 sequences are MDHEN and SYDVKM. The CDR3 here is CGTQSRGRETQYF. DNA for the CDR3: TGTGGGACCCAGAGCAGGGGGCGGGAGACCCAGTACTTC.

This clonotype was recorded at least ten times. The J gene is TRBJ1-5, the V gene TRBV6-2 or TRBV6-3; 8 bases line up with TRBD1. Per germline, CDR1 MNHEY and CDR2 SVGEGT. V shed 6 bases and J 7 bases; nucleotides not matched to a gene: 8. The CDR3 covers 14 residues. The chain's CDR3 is CASSQTGGNQPQHF. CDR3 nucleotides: TGTGCCAGCAGCCAAACAGGGGGAAACCAGCCCCAGCATTTT.